Described below is a single TCR beta chain sequence and its context. This record comes from a study of T-cell memory formation after mild COVID-19. V lost 2 bases to trimming and J lost 7 bases; unmatched junction nucleotides: 9. This CDR3 is built from 16 residues. TCRdb reprocessed the 5' RACE reads via MiXCR and lists one record per CDR3 protein. The sample includes roughly 620,000 distinct CDR3 sequences, more than 15% seen only once; the top ten take around 13%. This TCR was sampled from an adult woman who had mild COVID-19 (a few samples of this study predate the infection). Cell type and time point are not known. The rearrangement joins TRBV12-3 or TRBV12-4 to TRBJ2-1; 9 bases are shared with TRBD1. The sequencing input was PBMCs or a T cell subset sorted from them (not recorded which). CDR3 sequence: CASSLPGQGIYNEQFF. The CDR3, as DNA: TGTGCCAGCAGTTTACCGGGACAGGGAATTTATAATGAGCAGTTCTTC.